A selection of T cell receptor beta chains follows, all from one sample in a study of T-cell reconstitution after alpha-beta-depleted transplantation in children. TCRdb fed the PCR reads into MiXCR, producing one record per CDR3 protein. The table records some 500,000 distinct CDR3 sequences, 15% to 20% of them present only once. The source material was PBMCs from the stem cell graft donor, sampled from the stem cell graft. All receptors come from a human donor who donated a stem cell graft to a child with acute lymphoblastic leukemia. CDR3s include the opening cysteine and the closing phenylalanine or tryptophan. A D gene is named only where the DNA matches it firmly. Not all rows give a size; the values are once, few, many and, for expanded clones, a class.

CDR3aa: CAISERQGMETQYF
CDR3nt: TGTGCCATCAGTGAACGACAGGGGATGGAGACCCAGTACTTC
v_gene: TRBV10-3
j_gene: TRBJ2-5
d_gene: TRBD1
abundance: few

CDR3aa: CASSMMNTGELFF
CDR3nt: TGTGCCAGTAGTATGATGAACACCGGGGAGCTGTTTTTT
v_gene: TRBV19
j_gene: TRBJ2-2
d_gene: NA
abundance: NA

CDR3aa: CSVESIYYGYTF
CDR3nt: TGCAGCGTTGAGTCCATATACTATGGCTACACCTTC
v_gene: TRBV29-1
j_gene: TRBJ1-2
d_gene: NA
abundance: few

CDR3aa: CAISLTKAGDTDTQYF
CDR3nt: TGTGCCATCAGTTTGACGAAAGCGGGAGACACAGATACGCAGTATTTT
v_gene: TRBV10-3
j_gene: TRBJ2-3
d_gene: TRBD2
abundance: few

CDR3aa: CASSLSAWAGAGHSNQPQHF
CDR3nt: TGTGCCAGCAGTTTAAGCGCGTGGGCAGGGGCCGGTCATAGCAATCAGCCCCAGCATTTT
v_gene: TRBV12-3/TRBV12-4
j_gene: TRBJ1-5
d_gene: NA
abundance: NA

CDR3aa: CASSLLSGSYEQYF
CDR3nt: TGTGCCAGCAGCCTCTTAAGCGGGAGCTACGAGCAGTACTTC
v_gene: TRBV12-3/TRBV12-4
j_gene: TRBJ2-7
d_gene: TRBD2
abundance: few

CDR3aa: CASSRLAGFHNEQFF
CDR3nt: TGTGCCAGCAGTCGACTAGCGGGATTCCACAATGAGCAGTTCTTC
v_gene: TRBV12-3/TRBV12-4
j_gene: TRBJ2-1
d_gene: TRBD2
abundance: few

CDR3aa: CASTPVATLAGYYEQYF
CDR3nt: TGTGCCAGCACCCCGGTCGCCACTCTTGCGGGATACTACGAGCAGTACTTC
v_gene: TRBV12-3/TRBV12-4
j_gene: TRBJ2-7
d_gene: NA
abundance: NA

CDR3aa: CASSQVPGSRGTDTQYF
CDR3nt: TGCGCCAGCAGCCAAGTGCCGGGCTCCAGGGGCACAGATACGCAGTATTTT
v_gene: TRBV4-1
j_gene: TRBJ2-3
d_gene: NA
abundance: few

CDR3aa: CASSSAGTDPSRANVLTF
CDR3nt: TGCGCCAGCAGCTCCGCCGGGACGGATCCCTCAAGGGCCAACGTCCTGACTTTC
v_gene: TRBV5-1
j_gene: TRBJ2-6
d_gene: NA
abundance: NA

CDR3aa: CASSQDTIDYGYTF
CDR3nt: TGTGCCAGCAGCCAAGACACCATAGACTATGGCTACACCTTC
v_gene: TRBV3-1
j_gene: TRBJ1-2
d_gene: NA
abundance: few

CDR3aa: CAADVGLEGAWTSYNEQFF
CDR3nt: TGCGCCGCGGATGTGGGACTAGAGGGAGCTTGGACCTCCTACAATGAGCAGTTCTTC
v_gene: TRBV10-2
j_gene: TRBJ2-1
d_gene: TRBD2
abundance: few

CDR3aa: CASSLGGRANEQFF
CDR3nt: TGTGCCAGCAGCTTAGGTGGGAGGGCCAATGAGCAGTTCTTC
v_gene: TRBV7-6
j_gene: TRBJ2-1
d_gene: TRBD2
abundance: few

CDR3aa: CASGTDYNEQFF
CDR3nt: TGTGCCAGCGGGACAGATTACAATGAGCAGTTCTTC
v_gene: TRBV19
j_gene: TRBJ2-1
d_gene: TRBD1
abundance: NA

CDR3aa: CASSLVGQGYNEQFF
CDR3nt: TGTGCCAGCAGCTTAGTCGGGCAGGGGTACAATGAGCAGTTCTTC
v_gene: TRBV11-3
j_gene: TRBJ2-1
d_gene: NA
abundance: few

CDR3aa: CASSLRVTIEQYF
CDR3nt: TGTGCCAGCAGTCTTCGGGTTACAATCGAGCAGTACTTC
v_gene: TRBV12-3/TRBV12-4
j_gene: TRBJ2-7
d_gene: NA
abundance: NA

CDR3aa: CSARASSSGETQYF
CDR3nt: TGCAGTGCTAGGGCTTCTAGCTCCGGGGAGACCCAGTACTTC
v_gene: TRBV20-1
j_gene: TRBJ2-5
d_gene: NA
abundance: few

CDR3aa: CASSLGLLVNEQFF
CDR3nt: TGTGCCAGCAGCTTGGGTCTACTTGTTAATGAGCAGTTCTTC
v_gene: TRBV5-6
j_gene: TRBJ2-1
d_gene: NA
abundance: NA

CDR3aa: CASSPDTIIQYF
CDR3nt: TGTGCCAGCAGCCCCGACACGATAATTCAGTACTTC
v_gene: TRBV12-3/TRBV12-4
j_gene: TRBJ2-4
d_gene: NA
abundance: NA

CDR3aa: CSVEPGTGNEKLFF
CDR3nt: TGCAGCGTTGAACCAGGGACAGGGAATGAAAAACTGTTTTTT
v_gene: TRBV29-1
j_gene: TRBJ1-4
d_gene: TRBD1
abundance: few

CDR3aa: CSAWGRTEGYNEQFF
CDR3nt: TGCAGCGCCTGGGGGCGGACAGAGGGTTACAATGAGCAGTTCTTC
v_gene: TRBV29-1
j_gene: TRBJ2-1
d_gene: NA
abundance: few

CDR3aa: CATSDTSRRGGSADTQYF
CDR3nt: TGTGCCACCAGTGATACTTCCCGACGAGGCGGGAGCGCAGATACGCAGTATTTT
v_gene: TRBV24-1
j_gene: TRBJ2-3
d_gene: TRBD2
abundance: few

CDR3aa: CAISESLQGNQPQHF
CDR3nt: TGTGCCATCAGTGAGTCCTTACAGGGCAATCAGCCCCAGCATTTT
v_gene: TRBV10-3
j_gene: TRBJ1-5
d_gene: NA
abundance: NA

CDR3aa: CSALGTLRPRGGRNTIYF
CDR3nt: TGCAGTGCTCTGGGGACCCTCAGGCCCAGGGGTGGAAGAAACACCATATATTTT
v_gene: TRBV20-1
j_gene: TRBJ1-3
d_gene: NA
abundance: few

CDR3aa: CASSVPSGYNEQFF
CDR3nt: TGTGCCAGCAGCGTACCCAGCGGCTACAATGAGCAGTTCTTC
v_gene: TRBV9
j_gene: TRBJ2-1
d_gene: NA
abundance: NA

CDR3aa: CATSGGHIRAETQYF
CDR3nt: TGTGCCACCAGCGGAGGACACATCCGCGCGGAGACCCAGTACTTC
v_gene: TRBV15
j_gene: TRBJ2-5
d_gene: NA
abundance: NA

CDR3aa: CASSLSQDYNEQFF
CDR3nt: TGTGCCAGCAGCTTAAGCCAGGACTACAATGAGCAGTTCTTC
v_gene: TRBV7-3
j_gene: TRBJ2-1
d_gene: NA
abundance: NA

CDR3aa: CASRSQGNDGEQYF
CDR3nt: TGTGCCAGCAGGTCACAGGGGAACGATGGCGAGCAGTACTTC
v_gene: TRBV6-1
j_gene: TRBJ2-7
d_gene: TRBD1
abundance: few

CDR3aa: CASSLEAVDGYTF
CDR3nt: TGCGCCAGCAGCTTGGAGGCAGTAGATGGCTACACCTTC
v_gene: TRBV5-1
j_gene: TRBJ1-2
d_gene: NA
abundance: NA

CDR3aa: CASSSPGMQLQHF
CDR3nt: TGTGCCAGCAGTTCTCCGGGGATGCAGCTCCAGCATTTT
v_gene: TRBV12-3/TRBV12-4
j_gene: TRBJ1-5
d_gene: NA
abundance: NA

CDR3aa: CSGDPPGGRETQYF
CDR3nt: TGCAGCGGGGATCCCCCAGGGGGCCGGGAGACCCAGTACTTC
v_gene: TRBV29-1
j_gene: TRBJ2-5
d_gene: TRBD1
abundance: NA

CDR3aa: CSARQGADTQYF
CDR3nt: TGCAGTGCTAGGCAGGGGGCAGATACGCAGTATTTT
v_gene: TRBV20-1
j_gene: TRBJ2-3
d_gene: TRBD1
abundance: NA

CDR3aa: CASNRDRGVETQYF
CDR3nt: TGCGCCAGCAACCGGGACAGGGGAGTGGAGACCCAGTACTTC
v_gene: TRBV5-1
j_gene: TRBJ2-5
d_gene: TRBD1
abundance: many

CDR3aa: CSARDIGSRGEKLFF
CDR3nt: TGCAGTGCTAGAGACATAGGTTCCCGGGGGGAAAAACTGTTTTTT
v_gene: TRBV20-1
j_gene: TRBJ1-4
d_gene: NA
abundance: few

CDR3aa: CSAWINEQFF
CDR3nt: TGCAGCGCTTGGATCAATGAGCAGTTCTTC
v_gene: TRBV29-1
j_gene: TRBJ2-1
d_gene: NA
abundance: NA

CDR3aa: CASSFFSLSYEQYF
CDR3nt: TGTGCCAGCAGTTTTTTTAGTTTGTCCTACGAGCAGTACTTC
v_gene: TRBV12-3/TRBV12-4
j_gene: TRBJ2-7
d_gene: NA
abundance: NA

CDR3aa: CASRLGSSYEQYF
CDR3nt: TGCGCCAGCCGGTTGGGGAGCTCCTACGAGCAGTACTTC
v_gene: TRBV10-2
j_gene: TRBJ2-7
d_gene: NA
abundance: few

CDR3aa: CASSFTGDYTEAFF
CDR3nt: TGTGCCAGCAGCTTTACAGGGGATTACACTGAAGCTTTCTTT
v_gene: TRBV5-5
j_gene: TRBJ1-1
d_gene: TRBD1
abundance: few

CDR3aa: CASSLLGGNYGYTF
CDR3nt: TGTGCCAGCAGTTTGTTGGGTGGTAACTATGGCTACACCTTC
v_gene: TRBV12-3/TRBV12-4
j_gene: TRBJ1-2
d_gene: NA
abundance: NA

CDR3aa: CASSLVNDGNEQFF
CDR3nt: TGTGCCAGCAGCTTAGTGAACGACGGGAATGAGCAGTTCTTC
v_gene: TRBV7-9
j_gene: TRBJ2-1
d_gene: NA
abundance: few

CDR3aa: CSARSWESYEQYF
CDR3nt: TGCAGTGCTAGATCGTGGGAGTCCTACGAGCAGTACTTC
v_gene: TRBV20-1
j_gene: TRBJ2-7
d_gene: NA
abundance: few

CDR3aa: CASSTLGDRGQDGNQPQHF
CDR3nt: TGCGCCAGCAGCACCCTCGGGGACAGGGGGCAAGACGGCAATCAGCCCCAGCATTTT
v_gene: TRBV5-1
j_gene: TRBJ1-5
d_gene: TRBD1
abundance: NA

CDR3aa: CASSYSGPNTEAFF
CDR3nt: TGCGCCAGCAGCTACTCCGGACCGAACACTGAAGCTTTCTTT
v_gene: TRBV5-1
j_gene: TRBJ1-1
d_gene: NA
abundance: NA

CDR3aa: CASSYGENTGELFF
CDR3nt: TGTGCCAGCAGTTACGGGGAAAACACCGGGGAGCTGTTTTTT
v_gene: TRBV6-5
j_gene: TRBJ2-2
d_gene: NA
abundance: few

CDR3aa: CASSSEGPGGPQHF
CDR3nt: TGCGCCAGCAGTTCGGAGGGGCCAGGGGGGCCCCAGCATTTT
v_gene: TRBV5-1
j_gene: TRBJ1-5
d_gene: TRBD1
abundance: once